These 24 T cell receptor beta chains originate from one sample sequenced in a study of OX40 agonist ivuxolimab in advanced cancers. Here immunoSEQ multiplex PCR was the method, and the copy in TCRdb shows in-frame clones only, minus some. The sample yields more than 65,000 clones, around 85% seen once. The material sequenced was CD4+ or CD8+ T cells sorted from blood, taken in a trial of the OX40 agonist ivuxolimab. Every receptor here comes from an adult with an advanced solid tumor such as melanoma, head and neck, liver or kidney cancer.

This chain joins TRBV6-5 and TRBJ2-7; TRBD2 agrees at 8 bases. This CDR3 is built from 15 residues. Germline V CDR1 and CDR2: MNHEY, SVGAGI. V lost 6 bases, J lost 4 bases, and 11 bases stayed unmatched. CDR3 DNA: TGTGCCAGCAGCGCACCAAGACTAGCGAAATACGAGCAGTACTTC. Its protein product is CASSAPRLAKYEQYF.

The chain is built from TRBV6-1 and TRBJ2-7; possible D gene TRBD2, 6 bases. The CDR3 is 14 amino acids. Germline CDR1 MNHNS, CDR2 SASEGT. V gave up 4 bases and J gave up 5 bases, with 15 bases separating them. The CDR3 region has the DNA TGTGCCAGCAGTGCATATGGGGAGGTAGACGAGCAGTACTTC. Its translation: CASSAYGEVDEQYF.

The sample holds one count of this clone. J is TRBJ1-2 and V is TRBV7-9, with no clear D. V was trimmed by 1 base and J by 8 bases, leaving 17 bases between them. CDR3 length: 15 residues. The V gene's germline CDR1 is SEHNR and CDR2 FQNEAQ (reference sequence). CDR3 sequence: CASSLVVPEGYGYTF. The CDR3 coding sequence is TGTGCCAGCAGCTTAGTTGTACCAGAGGGATACGGCTACACCTTC.

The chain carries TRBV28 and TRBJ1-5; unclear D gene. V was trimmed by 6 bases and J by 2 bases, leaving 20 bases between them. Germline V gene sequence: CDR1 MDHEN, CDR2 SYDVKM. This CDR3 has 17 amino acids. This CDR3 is CASRTPPIRAGNQPQHF. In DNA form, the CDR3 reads TGTGCCAGCAGAACACCACCAATCCGGGCGGGCAATCAGCCCCAGCATTTT.

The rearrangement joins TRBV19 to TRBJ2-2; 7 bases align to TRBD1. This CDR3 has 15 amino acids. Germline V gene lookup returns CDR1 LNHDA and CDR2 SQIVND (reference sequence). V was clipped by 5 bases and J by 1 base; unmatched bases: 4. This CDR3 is CASSLTGVNTGELFF. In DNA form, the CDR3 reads TGTGCCAGTAGTCTCACAGGGGTGAACACCGGGGAGCTGTTTTTT.

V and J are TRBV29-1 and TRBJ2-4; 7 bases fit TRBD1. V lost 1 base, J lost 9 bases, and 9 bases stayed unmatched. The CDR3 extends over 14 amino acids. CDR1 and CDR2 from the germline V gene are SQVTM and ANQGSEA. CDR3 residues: CSVEGGTVRSIQYF. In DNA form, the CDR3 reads TGCAGCGTTGAAGGGGGGACAGTAAGAAGCATTCAGTACTTC.

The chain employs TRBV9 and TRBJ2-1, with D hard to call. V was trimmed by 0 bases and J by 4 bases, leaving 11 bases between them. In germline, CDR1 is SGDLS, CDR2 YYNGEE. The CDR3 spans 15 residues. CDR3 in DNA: TGTGCCAGCAGCGTAGCCGCACTTCCTTACAATGAGCAGTTCTTC. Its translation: CASSVAALPYNEQFF.

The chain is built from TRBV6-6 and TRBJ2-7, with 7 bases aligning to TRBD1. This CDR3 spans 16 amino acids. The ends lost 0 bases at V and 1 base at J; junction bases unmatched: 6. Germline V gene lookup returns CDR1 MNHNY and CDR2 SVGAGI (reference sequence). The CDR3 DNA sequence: TGTGCCAGCAGTTACTCGGGACAGAAATTATCCTACGAGCAGTACTTC. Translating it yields CASSYSGQKLSYEQYF.

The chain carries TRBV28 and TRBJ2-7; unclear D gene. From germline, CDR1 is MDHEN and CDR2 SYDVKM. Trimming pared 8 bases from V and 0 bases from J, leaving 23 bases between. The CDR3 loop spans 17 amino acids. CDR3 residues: CASRIGPPNYSSYEQYF. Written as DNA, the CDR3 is TGTGCCAGCCGAATCGGACCACCCAACTACAGCTCCTACGAGCAGTACTTC.

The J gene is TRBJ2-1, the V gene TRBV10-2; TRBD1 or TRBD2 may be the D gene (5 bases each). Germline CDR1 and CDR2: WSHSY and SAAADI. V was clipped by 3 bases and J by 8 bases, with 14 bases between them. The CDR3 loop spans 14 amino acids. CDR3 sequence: CASSDLKGRDEQFF. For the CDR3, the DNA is TGCGCCAGCAGTGACCTAAAGGGGAGAGATGAGCAGTTCTTC.

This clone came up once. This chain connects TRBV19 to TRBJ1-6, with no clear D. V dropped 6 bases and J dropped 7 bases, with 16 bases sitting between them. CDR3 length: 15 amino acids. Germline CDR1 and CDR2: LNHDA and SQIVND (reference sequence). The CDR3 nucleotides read TGTGCCAGTAGCCAAGGACCGCAATGGAATTCACCCCTCCACTTT. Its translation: CASSQGPQWNSPLHF. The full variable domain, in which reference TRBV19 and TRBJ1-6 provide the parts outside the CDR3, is DGGITQSPKYLFRKEGQNVTLSCEQNLNHDAMYWYRQDPGQGLRLIYYSQIVNDFQKGDIAEGYSVSREKKESFPLTVTSAQKNPTAFYLCASSQGPQWNSPLHFGNGTRLTVT.

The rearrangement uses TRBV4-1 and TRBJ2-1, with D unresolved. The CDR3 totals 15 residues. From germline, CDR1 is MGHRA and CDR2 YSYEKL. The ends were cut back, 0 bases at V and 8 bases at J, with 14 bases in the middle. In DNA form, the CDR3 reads TGCGCCAGCAGCCAAGAAGGATACTCTCGGGATGAGCAGTTCTTC. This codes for CASSQEGYSRDEQFF.

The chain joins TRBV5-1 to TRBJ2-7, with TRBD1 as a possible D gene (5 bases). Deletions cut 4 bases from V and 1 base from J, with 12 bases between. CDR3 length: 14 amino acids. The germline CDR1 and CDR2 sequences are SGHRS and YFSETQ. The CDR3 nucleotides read TGCGCCAGCAGCGGTCAAGGGGCGTCCTACGAGCAGTACTTC. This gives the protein CASSGQGASYEQYF.

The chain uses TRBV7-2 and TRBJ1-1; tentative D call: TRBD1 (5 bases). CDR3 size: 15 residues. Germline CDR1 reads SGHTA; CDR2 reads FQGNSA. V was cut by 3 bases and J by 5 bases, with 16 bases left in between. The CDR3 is CASSLGLARGTEAFF. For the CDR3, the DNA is TGTGCCAGCAGCTTGGGGCTAGCGAGGGGTACTGAAGCTTTCTTT.

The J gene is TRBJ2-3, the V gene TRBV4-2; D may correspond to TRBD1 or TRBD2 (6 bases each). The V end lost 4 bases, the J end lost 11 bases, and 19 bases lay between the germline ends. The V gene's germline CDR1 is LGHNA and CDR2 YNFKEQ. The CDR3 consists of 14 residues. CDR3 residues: CASSRNQGTVGQYF. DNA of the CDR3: TGTGCCAGCAGCCGCAATCAGGGGACTGTTGGGCAGTATTTT.

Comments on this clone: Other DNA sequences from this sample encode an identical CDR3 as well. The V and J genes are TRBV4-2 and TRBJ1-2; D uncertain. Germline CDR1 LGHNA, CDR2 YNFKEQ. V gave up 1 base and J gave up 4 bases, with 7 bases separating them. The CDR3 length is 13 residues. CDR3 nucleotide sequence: TGTGCCAGCAGCCAAGCCAGCAGCTATGGCTACACCTTC. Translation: CASSQASSYGYTF.

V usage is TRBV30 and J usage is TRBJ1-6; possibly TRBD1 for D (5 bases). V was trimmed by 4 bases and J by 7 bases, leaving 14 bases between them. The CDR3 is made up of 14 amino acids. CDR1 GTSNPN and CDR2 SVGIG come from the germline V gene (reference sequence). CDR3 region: CAWTLGGINSPLHF. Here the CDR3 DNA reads TGTGCCTGGACTCTGGGGGGGATAAATTCACCCCTCCACTTT.

This CDR3 reads CASSLGTGEPYGYTF. DNA for the CDR3: TGTGCCAGCAGCTTAGGGACAGGGGAACCCTATGGCTACACCTTC. This chain connects TRBV7-9 to TRBJ1-2; 9 bases are a match to TRBD1. This CDR3 is built from 15 residues. J lost 4 bases, V lost 1 base, and 4 bases had no gene match. CDR1 SEHNR and CDR2 FQNEAQ come from the germline V gene (reference sequence).

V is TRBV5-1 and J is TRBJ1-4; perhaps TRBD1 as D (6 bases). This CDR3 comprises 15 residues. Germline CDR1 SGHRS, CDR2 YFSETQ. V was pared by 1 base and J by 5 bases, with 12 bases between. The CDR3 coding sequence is TGCGCCAGCAGCTTGTTTCCGGGACACAATGAAAAACTGTTTTTT. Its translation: CASSLFPGHNEKLFF.

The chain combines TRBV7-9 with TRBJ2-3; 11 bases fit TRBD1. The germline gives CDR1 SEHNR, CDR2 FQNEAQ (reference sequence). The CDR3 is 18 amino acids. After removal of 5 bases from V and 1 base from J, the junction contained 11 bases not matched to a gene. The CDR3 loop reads CASSHGTGGTMGTDTQYF. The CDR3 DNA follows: TGTGCCAGCAGCCATGGGACAGGGGGGACCATGGGCACAGATACGCAGTATTTT.

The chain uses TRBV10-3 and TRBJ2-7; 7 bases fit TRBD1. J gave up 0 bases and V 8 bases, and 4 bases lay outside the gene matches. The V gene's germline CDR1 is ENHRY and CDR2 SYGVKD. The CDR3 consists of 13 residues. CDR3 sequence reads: CAIGNRGSYEQYF. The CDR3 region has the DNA TGTGCCATCGGGAACAGGGGCTCCTACGAGCAGTACTTC.

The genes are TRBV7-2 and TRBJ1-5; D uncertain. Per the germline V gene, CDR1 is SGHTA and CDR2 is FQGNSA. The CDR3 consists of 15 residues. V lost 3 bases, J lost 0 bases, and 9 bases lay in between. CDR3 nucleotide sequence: TGTGCCAGCAGCTTGAGGAGCCTTAGCAATCAGCCCCAGCATTTT. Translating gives CASSLRSLSNQPQHF.

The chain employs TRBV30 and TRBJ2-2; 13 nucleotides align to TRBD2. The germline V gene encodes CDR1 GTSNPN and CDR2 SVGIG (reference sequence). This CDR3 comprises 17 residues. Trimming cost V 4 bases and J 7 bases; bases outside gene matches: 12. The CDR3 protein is CAWTRTSGRGRGGELFF. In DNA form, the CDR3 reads TGTGCCTGGACGAGGACTAGCGGGAGAGGACGGGGCGGGGAGCTGTTTTTT.

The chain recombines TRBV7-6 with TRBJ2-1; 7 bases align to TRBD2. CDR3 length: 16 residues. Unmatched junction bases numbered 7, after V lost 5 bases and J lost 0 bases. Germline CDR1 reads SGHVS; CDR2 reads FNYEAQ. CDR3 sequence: CASSPQRGPSYNEQFF. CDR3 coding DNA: TGTGCCAGCAGCCCCCAGCGGGGTCCCTCCTACAATGAGCAGTTCTTC.